Here is one T cell receptor (beta chain) with its context. The data derive from a study of human thymus T cells. Repertoires were generated with immunoSEQ multiplex PCR, while TCRdb's copy carries only in-frame clones and drops some. The repertoire consists of tens of thousands of clones, with around 94% occurring once and the leading ten covering over 5%. The sequenced material came from blood. The receptor comes from a boy under three years old with a congenital heart defect but otherwise immunologically healthy.

Here the CDR3 reads CASSIGSSGNTIYF. As DNA, the CDR3 is TGCGCCAGCTCCATTGGGAGCTCTGGAAACACCATATATTTT. This chain links TRBV5-1 with TRBJ1-3; D not resolved. This CDR3 contains 14 residues. Germline CDR1 is SGHRS and CDR2 is YFSETQ. Trimming shortened V by 7 bases and J by 0 bases, and 11 bases separated the two germline ends.